These 25 T cell receptor beta chains originate from one sample sequenced in a study of identifying expanded T cells in peripheral blood. Clones were read by immunoSEQ multiplex PCR, and TCRdb kept only the in-frame ones, dropping some. The sample yields tens of thousands of clones, approximately 85% seen once. The sample was blood. The receptor set was obtained from a person aged 18 to 75 in good health.

The genes are TRBV11-2 and TRBJ2-4; 11 nucleotides line up with TRBD1. The CDR3 is 14 residues long. Per the germline V gene, CDR1 is SGHAT and CDR2 is FQNNGV. Unmatched junction bases numbered 3, after V lost 5 bases and J lost 6 bases. The CDR3 bases are TGTGCCAGCAGCCATGGGACAGGGGGAAACATTCAGTACTTC. This gives the protein CASSHGTGGNIQYF.

This clone was seen more than once but under ten times. The chain carries TRBV2 and TRBJ1-1; 7 nucleotides align to TRBD1. V shed 6 bases and J 1 base; nucleotides not matched to a gene: 11. The CDR3 runs 16 residues. Germline assignment: CDR1 SNHLY and CDR2 FYNNEI. CDR3 residues: CASSLPAGQKNTEAFF. The CDR3 nucleotides are TGTGCCAGCAGCCTCCCCGCGGGACAGAAGAACACTGAAGCTTTCTTT. The full variable domain, its missing parts supplied by reference TRBV2 and TRBJ1-1, is EPEVTQTPSHQVTQMGQEVILRCVPISNHLYFYWYRQILGQKVEFLVSFYNNEISEKSEIFDDQFSVERPDGSNFTLKIRSTKLEDSAMYFCASSLPAGQKNTEAFFGQGTRLTVV.

The CDR3 DNA sequence: TGTGCCAGCAGCCGACAGGGCACCAATCGGCGGTACTTC. It translates to CASSRQGTNRRYF. The chain employs TRBV6-5 and TRBJ2-7; TRBD1 aligns across 7 bases. Germline CDR1 and CDR2: MNHEY and SVGAGI. The CDR3 sequence is 13 residues long. V trimming: 6 bases; J trimming: 12 bases; junction bases outside the gene matches: 14.

As to this clone: The junction departs from the called germline gene at one end, perhaps through a read error. V gene TRBV2 combines with J gene TRBJ1-2; 9 bases map to TRBD1. Germline assignment: CDR1 SNHLY and CDR2 FYNNEI. There are 14 residues in the CDR3. In DNA, the CDR3 is TGTGCCAGCAGAGAAGGACAGGGGAACTATGGCTACACCTTC. Encoded protein: CASREGQGNYGYTF.

The chain combines TRBV6-1 with TRBJ2-1; TRBD1 aligns across 9 bases. Trimming cost V 8 bases and J 7 bases; bases outside gene matches: 12. Looked up from germline, CDR1 is MNHNS and CDR2 is SASEGT. The CDR3 spans 15 residues. CDR3 sequence reads: CASHPGTGWGNEQFF. In DNA, the CDR3 is TGTGCCAGCCACCCCGGGACAGGGTGGGGGAATGAGCAGTTCTTC.

V usage is TRBV7-2 and J usage is TRBJ2-1; D is possibly TRBD1 or TRBD2 (7 bases each). The germline gives CDR1 SGHTA, CDR2 FQGNSA. The CDR3 length is 15 residues. Trimming pared 1 base from V and 5 bases from J, leaving 12 bases between. This CDR3 is CASSLGQGGNNEQFF. The CDR3 DNA follows: TGTGCCAGCAGCTTAGGCCAGGGGGGGAACAATGAGCAGTTCTTC.

The chain employs TRBV5-6 and TRBJ2-1, with 7 bases lining up with TRBD1. The CDR3 extends over 15 amino acids. V lost 3 bases, J lost 2 bases, and 5 bases stayed unmatched. The germline gives CDR1 SGHDT, CDR2 YYEEEE. The CDR3 DNA reads TGTGCCAGCAGCTCAGGGGGAGTGACCTACAATGAGCAGTTCTTC. Encoded protein: CASSSGGVTYNEQFF.

V and J are TRBV6-6 and TRBJ2-1, with 7 bases lining up with TRBD2. The CDR3 has 12 residues. The germline gives CDR1 MNHNY, CDR2 SVGAGI (reference sequence). The junction had 8 bases not matched to a gene; V was cut back by 8 bases and J by 10 bases. Written as DNA, the CDR3 is TGTGCCAGCCTTGGGGGGGTAGGAGAGCAGTTCTTC. It is translated as CASLGGVGEQFF.

The gene calls are TRBV6-5 and TRBJ1-2; a possible D gene is TRBD1 (5 bases). The CDR3 extends over 14 amino acids. CDR1 is MNHEY and CDR2 is SVGAGI in the germline V gene. V was clipped by 6 bases and J by 7 bases, with 18 bases between them. The CDR3 coding sequence is TGTGCCAGCAGCTCTCCAGGGCTTGTGAGTGGCTACACCTTC. Amino acids: CASSSPGLVSGYTF.

V usage is TRBV18 and J usage is TRBJ2-7; 9 nucleotides align to TRBD1. The ends lost 6 bases at V and 5 bases at J; junction bases unmatched: 11. The CDR3 covers 15 residues. The germline V gene has CDR1 KGHSH and CDR2 LQKENI. The CDR3 DNA follows: TGTGCCAGCTCGGGACAGGGAAGTAGCGCGAACGAGCAGTACTTC. Translation gives CASSGQGSSANEQYF.

This clone was seen a few times. The CDR3 sequence is CASSRMRGMNTEAFF. The CDR3 nucleotides are TGTGCCAGCAGCCGGATGAGGGGGATGAACACTGAAGCTTTCTTT. The J gene is TRBJ1-1, the V gene TRBV7-9; D perhaps matches TRBD1 (6 bases). The CDR3 spans 15 residues. Trimming cost V 5 bases and J 0 bases, with 13 bases left between them. Germline V CDR1 and CDR2: SEHNR, FQNEAQ (reference sequence).

This clone was seen more than once but under ten times. The gene calls are TRBV7-9 and TRBJ1-1; 7 positions match TRBD1. The CDR3 is 15 residues long. J gave up 0 bases and V 5 bases, and 6 bases lay outside the gene matches. Germline V gives CDR1 SEHNR, CDR2 FQNEAQ (reference sequence). CDR3: CASSTGQLMNTEAFF. DNA for the CDR3: TGTGCCAGCAGCACGGGACAGCTTATGAACACTGAAGCTTTCTTT.

The chain recombines TRBV29-1 with TRBJ2-7; 8 bases line up with TRBD1. After removal of 2 bases from V and 2 bases from J, the junction contained 11 bases not matched to a gene. Germline V gene data show CDR1 as SQVTM and CDR2 as ANQGSEA. The CDR3 loop spans 16 amino acids. Here the CDR3 DNA reads TGCAGCGTTGAAAAACTGGCCTGGACAGGGACCTACGAGCAGTACTTC. The encoded protein is CSVEKLAWTGTYEQYF.

This chain joins TRBV19 and TRBJ1-1, with D unresolved. The CDR3 runs 14 residues. Trimming removed 2 bases from V and 1 base from J, with 8 bases in between. Germline V gene lookup returns CDR1 LNHDA and CDR2 SQIVND (reference sequence). The CDR3 region has the DNA TGTGCCAGTAGTATAAGGTCGGAGAACACTGAAGCTTTCTTT. It yields the protein CASSIRSENTEAFF. Combining the CDR3 with reference TRBV19 and TRBJ1-1 gives the whole variable domain DGGITQSPKYLFRKEGQNVTLSCEQNLNHDAMYWYRQDPGQGLRLIYYSQIVNDFQKGDIAEGYSVSREKKESFPLTVTSAQKNPTAFYLCASSIRSENTEAFFGQGTRLTVV.

The chain uses TRBV7-6 and TRBJ1-3; a weak D match, TRBD1 (6 bases). With 5 bases removed from V and 2 bases from J, the gap between germline ends came to 16 bases. Germline loops: CDR1 SGHVS, CDR2 FNYEAQ. This CDR3 comprises 16 residues. The CDR3 DNA is TGTGCCAGCAGCCTAGGGGGGGGTCCGCCTGGAAACACCATATATTTT. It translates to CASSLGGGPPGNTIYF.

This CDR3 is CASSSNPWAGARDTEAFF. The CDR3 DNA sequence: TGTGCCAGCAGTTCTAACCCATGGGCGGGGGCCCGGGACACTGAAGCTTTCTTT. V gene TRBV27 combines with J gene TRBJ1-1, with TRBD1 as a possible D gene (6 bases). Per germline, CDR1 MNHEY and CDR2 SMNVEV (reference sequence). Trimming cost V 4 bases and J 3 bases, with 24 bases left between them. There are 18 residues in the CDR3.

This clone came up a few times. The chain couples TRBV21-1 to TRBJ1-5; no check of the table's D call, TRBD1, against the DNA was made. TRBV21-1 is annotated as a pseudogene. There are 21 residues in the CDR3. CDR3 residues: CASILRSHRTGLGMSNQPQHF. The DNA for the CDR3 is TGTGCCAGCATCCTCCGATCACACCGGACAGGGTTGGGGATGAGCAATCAGCCCCAGCATTTT.

V gene TRBV7-9 combines with J gene TRBJ1-1, with no clear D. Trimming took off 6 bases at V and 10 bases at J, with 12 bases between the two ends. Germline CDR1 is SEHNR and CDR2 is FQNEAQ (reference sequence). CDR3 length equals 11 residues. CDR3 loop: CASSRAYRAFF. Here the CDR3 DNA reads TGTGCCAGCAGTCGAGCGTACCGAGCTTTCTTT.

This chain joins TRBV6-1 and TRBJ2-7; 9 bases match TRBD1. V lost 4 bases and J lost 6; bases outside the gene matches: 10. The CDR3 sequence is 15 residues long. Germline-derived CDR1 and CDR2 are MNHNS and SASEGT. CDR3 in DNA: TGTGCCAGCAGTGCCGCCGGGACAGGGACATCCGAGCAGTACTTC. As protein: CASSAAGTGTSEQYF.

V usage is TRBV6-5 and J usage is TRBJ2-5; D is perhaps TRBD1 or TRBD2 (5 bases each). The DNA end favors TRBJ2-7, so the J call may be wrong. The CDR3 spans 14 residues. The germline V gene has CDR1 MNHEY and CDR2 SVGAGI. The DNA for the CDR3 is TGTGCCAGCAACGCCCCGGGGCAAAGTTACGAGCAGTACTTC. This codes for CASNAPGQSYEQYF.

This chain joins TRBV5-6 and TRBJ1-1; TRBD1 agrees at 8 bases. The V segment lost 0 bases and the J segment 13 bases; nucleotides outside the gene matches: 11. This CDR3 contains 14 residues. Germline values: CDR1 SGHDT, CDR2 YYEEEE. CDR3 nucleotides: TGTGCCAGCAGCTTGGGACGAAAAACAGGACAGGGTTTCTTT. It yields the protein CASSLGRKTGQGFF.

This chain uses TRBV4-3 with TRBJ1-6; a possible D gene is TRBD1 (5 bases). The V end was cut by 0 bases, the J end by 5 bases, with 11 bases between. The CDR3 is 16 residues long. Germline lookup yields CDR1 LGHNA and CDR2 YSLEER. The CDR3 DNA reads as TGCGCCAGCAGCCAAGATCCGTGGGGGAATAATTCACCCCTCCACTTT. It codes for CASSQDPWGNNSPLHF.

The rearrangement joins TRBV27 to TRBJ2-7; 9 positions match TRBD1. This CDR3 contains 14 residues. The germline V gene encodes CDR1 MNHEY and CDR2 SMNVEV (reference sequence). V shed 5 bases, J shed 1 base, and the junction held 3 bases outside the gene matches. CDR3 nucleotides: TGTGCCAGCAGTGACAGGGGGTTTTCCTACGAGCAGTACTTC. Protein sequence: CASSDRGFSYEQYF.

This clone has a single count. The chain couples TRBV4-1 to TRBJ2-7; 8 bases align to TRBD1. The CDR3 consists of 15 residues. Per germline, CDR1 MGHRA and CDR2 YSYEKL. With V trimmed by 1 base and J by 3 bases, 5 bases remained unmatched. Written as DNA, the CDR3 is TGCGCCAGCAGCCAAGTTGCGGACAGGGACTACGAGCAGTACTTC. The encoded protein is CASSQVADRDYEQYF.

V usage is TRBV27 and J usage is TRBJ2-7; D is perhaps TRBD1 or TRBD2 (5 bases each). This CDR3 region has 13 residues. Trimming cost V 4 bases and J 3 bases, with 10 bases left between them. Germline lookup yields CDR1 MNHEY and CDR2 SMNVEV (reference sequence). The CDR3 bases are TGTGCCAGCAGTTCGGGGCTATACTACGAGCAGTACTTC. Its translation is CASSSGLYYEQYF.